The entry below describes one T cell receptor beta chain. Its specificity is not known. TCRdb re-analysed the reads in MiXCR, keeping a single row per CDR3 protein. The table lists fewer than 1,000,000 distinct CDR3 sequences, roughly 31% of them singletons. This entry is derived from a study of T cell repertoires in cytomegalovirus infection. Turning to the study itself: HLA-C-restricted CMV epitopes, recently identified, and well-studied HLA-B-restricted ones were used by the study. It was the public TCR beta signatures that indicated both CMV infection and matching HLA type.

Source: cultured CD8+ T cells from PBMCs, taken from culture after CMV antigen stimulation. The TCR originated in a human donor in good health (CMV status not recorded). Some clones in this sample may be carry-over from other donors' samples.

The CDR3 is CATPIPPQVHSGNTIYF. As DNA, the CDR3 is TGTGCCACCCCGATTCCTCCTCAGGTCCACTCTGGAAACACCATATATTTT. V and J are TRBV27 and TRBJ1-3; D uncertain. There are 17 residues in the CDR3. The germline gives CDR1 MNHEY, CDR2 SMNVEV (reference sequence). The V end lost 10 bases, the J end lost 0 bases, and 22 bases lay between the germline ends.